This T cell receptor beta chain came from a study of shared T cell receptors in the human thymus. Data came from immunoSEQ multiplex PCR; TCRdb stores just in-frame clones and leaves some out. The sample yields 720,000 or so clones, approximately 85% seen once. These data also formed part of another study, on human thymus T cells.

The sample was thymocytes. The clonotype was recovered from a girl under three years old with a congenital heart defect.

The CDR3 coding sequence is TGCGCCAGCAGCTTCTCACTAGCGGGGGGGCTTAGATCCTACGAGCAGTACTTC. Its translation is CASSFSLAGGLRSYEQYF. The genes are TRBV5-1 and TRBJ2-7; TRBD2 matches at 13 bases. J lost 1 base, V lost 2 bases, and 9 bases had no gene match. This CDR3 spans 18 amino acids. Germline V lookup: CDR1 SGHRS, CDR2 YFSETQ.